This T cell receptor beta chain was documented in a study of control samples from healthy donors and cancer patients. The V gene's germline CDR1 is LNHNV and CDR2 YYDKDF (reference sequence). The trim removed 8 bases at V and 9 bases at J, leaving 12 bases unmatched. The CDR3 runs 14 residues. The repertoire was sequenced with immunoSEQ multiplex PCR; TCRdb's copy has only in-frame clones and lacks some. Of about 100,000 clones in the sample, around 81% were seen once. This receptor was identified in a young man in good health. The source material was blood. The chain recombines TRBV15 with TRBJ2-1, with 8 bases lining up with TRBD2. CDR3 amino acids: CATAIGRGVIEQFF. The CDR3 DNA reads TGTGCCACCGCAATCGGGCGGGGGGTTATTGAGCAGTTCTTC.